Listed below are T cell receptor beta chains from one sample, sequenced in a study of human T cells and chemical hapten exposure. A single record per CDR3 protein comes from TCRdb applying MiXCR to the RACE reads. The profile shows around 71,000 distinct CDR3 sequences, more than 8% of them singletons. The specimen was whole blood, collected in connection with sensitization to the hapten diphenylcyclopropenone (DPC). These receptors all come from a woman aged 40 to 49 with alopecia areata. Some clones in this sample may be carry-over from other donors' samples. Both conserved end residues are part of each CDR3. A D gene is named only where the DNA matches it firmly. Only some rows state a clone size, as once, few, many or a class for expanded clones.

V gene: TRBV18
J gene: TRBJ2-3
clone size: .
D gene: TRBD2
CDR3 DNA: TGTGCCAGCTCAACTAGCGGGGGCCGTGCTACGCAGTATTTT
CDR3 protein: CASSTSGGRATQYF

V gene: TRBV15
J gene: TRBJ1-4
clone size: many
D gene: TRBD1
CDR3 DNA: TGTGCCACCAGCAGGGACAGGAGCCATGAAAAACTGTTTTTT
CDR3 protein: CATSRDRSHEKLFF

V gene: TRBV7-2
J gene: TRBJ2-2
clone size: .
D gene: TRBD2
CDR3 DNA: TGTGCCAGCAGCTGGACTAGCGGGGGCAACTGGGAGCTGTTTTTT
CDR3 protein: CASSWTSGGNWELFF

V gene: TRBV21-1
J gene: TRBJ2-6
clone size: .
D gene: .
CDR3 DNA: TGTGCCAGCAGCAAACCCAATACCCCGACCGGGACAGGGGGCGGTGGGGCCAACGTCCTGACTTTC
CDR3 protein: CASSKPNTPTGTGGGGANVLTF

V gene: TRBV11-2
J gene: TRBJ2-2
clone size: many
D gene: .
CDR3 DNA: TGTGCCAGCAGCTTGGGCGGGGCCGGCACCGGGGAGCTGTTTTTT
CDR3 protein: CASSLGGAGTGELFF

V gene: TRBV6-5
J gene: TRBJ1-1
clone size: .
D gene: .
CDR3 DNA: TGTGCCAGCAGTTACGACCGAGTCACTGAAGCTTTCTTT
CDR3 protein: CASSYDRVTEAFF

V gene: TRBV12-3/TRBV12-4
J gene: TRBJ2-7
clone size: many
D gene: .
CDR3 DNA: TGTGCCAGCAGCCAGGGTACCTACGAGCAGTACTTC
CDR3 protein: CASSQGTYEQYF

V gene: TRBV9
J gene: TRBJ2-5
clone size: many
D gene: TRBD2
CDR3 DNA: TGTGCCAGCAGCGTAGGGAACGTCGGGGGGGAGACCCAGTACTTC
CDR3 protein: CASSVGNVGGETQYF

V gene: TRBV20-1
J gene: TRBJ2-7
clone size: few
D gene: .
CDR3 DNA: TGCAGTGCTTCAGGGGCGCCTTCATCCTACGAGCAGTACTTC
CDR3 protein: CSASGAPSSYEQYF

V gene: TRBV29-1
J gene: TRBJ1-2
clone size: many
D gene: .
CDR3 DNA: TGCAGCGTTGAAGAGGAAATTACCTATGGCTACACCTTC
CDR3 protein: CSVEEEITYGYTF

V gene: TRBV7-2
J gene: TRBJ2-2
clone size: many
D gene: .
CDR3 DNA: TGTGCCAGCAGCTTAGAACCCTACACCGGGGAGCTGTTTTTT
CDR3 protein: CASSLEPYTGELFF